These 5 T cell receptor beta chains share one sample of origin, sequenced in a study of T cell responses to AZD1222 COVID-19 vaccine. TCRdb's copy holds only in-frame clones and misses some; the assay was immunoSEQ multiplex PCR. The sample includes 100,000 to 150,000 clones, about 90% of them seen just once. This specimen consisted of peripheral blood, obtained 28 days after the second AZD1222 dose. The receptors originated from an adult who received the AZD1222 COVID-19 vaccine.

This chain links TRBV6-1 with TRBJ1-6; the D is unclear. CDR3 length equals 15 residues. The germline V gene encodes CDR1 MNHNS and CDR2 SASEGT. The V gene lost 5 bases and the J gene lost 10 bases, with 18 bases spanning the gap. The CDR3 sequence: CASSWVTVIGSPLHF. The CDR3, as DNA: TGTGCCAGCAGTTGGGTCACCGTTATCGGGTCACCCCTCCACTTT.

The J gene is TRBJ1-6, the V gene TRBV4-1; no definite D call. The germline V and J ends were trimmed by 0 bases and 7 bases, with 10 bases remaining between them. CDR1 MGHRA and CDR2 YSYEKL come from the germline V gene. The CDR3 is 15 residues long. The CDR3 reads CASSQDEGLNSPLHF. The CDR3 bases are TGCGCCAGCAGCCAAGACGAAGGGCTAAATTCACCCCTCCACTTT.

The chain employs TRBV5-1 and TRBJ1-1, with 11 bases matching TRBD1. CDR1 is SGHRS and CDR2 is YFSETQ in the germline V gene. The CDR3 is 16 residues long. The J segment lost 4 bases and the V segment lost 0 bases, leaving 5 bases of the junction unmatched. CDR3: CASSLARDRGFTEAFF. Written as DNA, the CDR3 is TGCGCCAGCAGCTTGGCCCGGGACAGGGGGTTCACTGAAGCTTTCTTT.

V gene TRBV28 combines with J gene TRBJ2-7; a possible D gene is TRBD2 (6 bases). Germline values: CDR1 MDHEN, CDR2 SYDVKM. V was pared by 4 bases and J by 0 bases, with 16 bases between. This CDR3 is built from 16 residues. The CDR3 sequence is CASSSQTSILSYEQYF. DNA of the CDR3: TGTGCCAGCAGTTCCCAAACTAGCATCCTCTCCTACGAGCAGTACTTC.

The V gene is TRBV4-2, the J gene TRBJ2-1, with 8 bases identical to TRBD2. With V trimmed by 0 bases and J by 0 bases, 10 bases remained unmatched. CDR1 is LGHNA, CDR2 YNFKEQ, per germline. The CDR3 covers 19 residues. Written as DNA, the CDR3 is TGTGCCAGCAGCCAAGACAGCGGGGGTGCCTACCCCTCCTACAATGAGCAGTTCTTC. It translates to CASSQDSGGAYPSYNEQFF.